This T cell receptor (beta chain) was recorded in a study of blood T cells in healthy people across ages. The germline gives CDR1 SGHRS, CDR2 YFSETQ. V was pared by 5 bases and J by 5 bases, with 11 bases between. CDR3 length: 12 residues. PCR was performed a second time for roughly 7 to 12 cycles using a sample-barcoded 5' primer and a J-beta primer mix. TCRdb reprocessed the 5' RACE reads via MiXCR and lists one record per CDR3 protein. The table includes some 1.4 million distinct CDR3 sequences, 42% detected once. Sequencing was done on a sample of blood. This clonotype was obtained from a woman between 18 and 29 years old in good health. V and J are TRBV5-1 and TRBJ2-7; D ambiguous. CDR3: CASSSGSDEQYF. CDR3 DNA: TGCGCCAGCAGTTCCGGGTCCGACGAGCAGTACTTC.